Below, 8 T cell receptor beta chains from the same sample are listed, as sequenced in a study of cytomegalovirus exposure and HLA in healthy donors. The repertoire was sequenced with immunoSEQ multiplex PCR; TCRdb's copy has only in-frame clones and lacks some. The sample lists under 300,000 clones, approximately 86% occurring once. The sequencing input was PBMCs. These receptors were collected from a woman in her thirties in good health and CMV-seropositive.

The gene calls are TRBV5-5 and TRBJ2-7; no definite D call. CDR1 is SGHKS, CDR2 YYEKEE, per germline (reference sequence). This CDR3 region has 14 residues. V lost 1 base to trimming and J lost 0 bases, with 8 bases between them. CDR3 sequence: CASSLSRFSYEQYF. DNA of the CDR3: TGTGCCAGCAGCTTGTCGCGGTTCTCCTACGAGCAGTACTTC.

The V gene is TRBV2, the J gene TRBJ2-5, with 12 nucleotides matching TRBD2. V lost 6 bases to trimming and J lost 5 bases; unmatched junction nucleotides: 4. Germline CDR1 is SNHLY and CDR2 is FYNNEI. CDR3 size: 14 residues. The CDR3 sequence is CASSEGTSGETQYF. The CDR3 DNA is TGTGCCAGCAGCGAGGGGACTAGCGGGGAGACCCAGTACTTC.

The V gene is TRBV9, the J gene TRBJ2-5, with TRBD2 identical over 16 bases. This CDR3 is built from 15 residues. The J segment lost 5 bases and the V segment lost 7 bases, leaving 5 bases of the junction unmatched. Per the germline V gene, CDR1 is SGDLS and CDR2 is YYNGEE. CDR3 sequence reads: CASGGLAGGPETQYF. The CDR3 region has the DNA TGTGCCAGCGGGGGACTAGCGGGAGGGCCGGAGACCCAGTACTTC.

CDR3 region: CASSGGSYEQYF. In DNA, the CDR3 is TGTGCCAGCAGCGGGGGGAGCTACGAGCAGTACTTC. This sequence joins TRBV7-9 and TRBJ2-7; D may be TRBD2 (6 bases). V lost 5 bases, J lost 3 bases, and 8 bases lay in between. The germline V gene encodes CDR1 SEHNR and CDR2 FQNEAQ (reference sequence). This CDR3 comprises 12 residues. The full variable domain, completed using reference TRBV7-9 and TRBJ2-7, is DTGVSQNPRHKITKRGQNVTFRCDPISEHNRLYWYRQTLGQGPEFLTYFQNEAQLEKSRLLSDRFSAERPKGSFSTLEIQRTEQGDSAMYLCASSGGSYEQYFGPGTRLTVT.

This chain connects TRBV9 to TRBJ2-7, with 9 bases aligning to TRBD2. Germline V lookup: CDR1 SGDLS, CDR2 YYNGEE. This CDR3 is built from 15 residues. The V gene end was trimmed by 0 bases and the J gene end by 3 bases; junction bases not matched to a gene: 4. The DNA for the CDR3 is TGTGCCAGCAGCGTAGCCAGCGGGAGGAACTACGAGCAGTACTTC. Translated: CASSVASGRNYEQYF. The full variable domain, its missing parts supplied by reference TRBV9 and TRBJ2-7, is DSGVTQTPKHLITATGQRVTLRCSPRSGDLSVYWYQQSLDQGLQFLIQYYNGEERAKGNILERFSAQQFPDLHSELNLSSLELGDSALYFCASSVASGRNYEQYFGPGTRLTVT.

Remarks on this clone: Other nucleotide sequences in the sample specify the same CDR3. V and J are TRBV7-8 and TRBJ2-2; TRBD1 is a possible D gene (5 bases). The CDR3 consists of 12 residues. Germline CDR1 SGHVS, CDR2 FQNEAQ. V was clipped by 8 bases and J by 6 bases, with 10 bases between them. The CDR3 DNA is TGTGCCAGCTCTTTGGGGCCCGGGGAGCTGTTTTTT. Amino acids: CASSLGPGELFF.

The J gene is TRBJ1-3, the V gene TRBV2; 9 bases map to TRBD1. Germline assignment: CDR1 SNHLY and CDR2 FYNNEI. V was pared by 3 bases and J by 0 bases, with 12 bases of the junction left unmatched. The CDR3 contains 19 residues. The CDR3 is CASSDVAATGGSSGNTIYF. CDR3 DNA: TGTGCCAGCAGTGATGTTGCGGCGACAGGGGGGTCCTCTGGAAACACCATATATTTT.

The rearrangement uses TRBV4-1 and TRBJ1-4, with D unclear. This CDR3 spans 16 amino acids. Germline CDR1 reads MGHRA; CDR2 reads YSYEKL. The germline V and J ends were trimmed by 0 bases and 10 bases, with 18 bases remaining between them. The CDR3 DNA is TGCGCCAGCAGCCAAGATTACTCGGCCAGGATAGGAAAACTGTTTTTT. Residues: CASSQDYSARIGKLFF.